This section outlines one T cell receptor beta chain sequence together with its context. Its antigen is as yet unknown. This record comes from a study of shared clonotypes between healthy human individuals. General observations from the study: Sampling covered blood only; tissue repertoires likely differ.

The germline gives CDR1 SEHNR, CDR2 FQNEAQ (reference sequence). The CDR3 is 15 amino acids. V was pared by 1 base and J by 3 bases, with 13 bases between. Each subset's genomic DNA was shared equally among a number of immunoSEQ plates. Sequencing used immunoSEQ multiplex PCR; TCRdb keeps in-frame clones, though not all of them. This table holds around 510,000 clones, roughly 79% found once. The chain combines TRBV7-9 with TRBJ2-7; no clear D. The TCR comes from a woman aged 40 to 50 in good health. Some clones in this sample may be carry-over from other donors' samples. Source material: PBMCs. The CDR3 region has the DNA TGTGCCAGCAGCTTAGGGTCGACGGTACACTACGAGCAGTACTTC. Translation gives CASSLGSTVHYEQYF. Using reference TRBV7-9 and TRBJ2-7 for the parts outside the CDR3, the full variable domain is DTGVSQNPRHKITKRGQNVTFRCDPISEHNRLYWYRQTLGQGPEFLTYFQNEAQLEKSRLLSDRFSAERPKGSFSTLEIQRTEQGDSAMYLCASSLGSTVHYEQYFGPGTRLTVT.